Listed here are 22 T cell receptor beta chains from one sample, sequenced in a study of cytomegalovirus exposure and HLA in healthy donors. Researchers ran the PCR with 60 Vbeta and 13 Jbeta primers. Sequenced by immunoSEQ multiplex PCR; TCRdb stores in-frame clones only, minus some. The table has about 55,000 clones, over 80% seen once. The sequenced sample consisted of PBMCs. These receptors originate from a man aged 25-40 years in good health and CMV-seronegative.

This clone was seen just once. CDR3 residues: CASIRDSPNGELFF. The CDR3 DNA is TGTGCCAGCATCCGGGACAGCCCCAACGGGGAGCTGTTTTTT. V and J are TRBV2 and TRBJ2-2; 7 bases fit TRBD1. The CDR3 is 14 residues long. Losses at the gene ends were 7 bases for V and 7 bases for J; bases not matched to a gene: 9. Germline values: CDR1 SNHLY, CDR2 FYNNEI.

J is TRBJ1-6 and V is TRBV10-3; perhaps TRBD1 as D (5 bases). The V and J ends lost 9 bases and 5 bases respectively, with 11 bases between them. The CDR3 totals 13 residues. Germline values: CDR1 ENHRY, CDR2 SYGVKD. In nucleotides, the CDR3 is TGTGCCATTAACCAGGGTGATAATTCACCCCTCCACTTT. This encodes CAINQGDNSPLHF.

The chain has TRBV7-2 and TRBJ2-7; 9 bases map to TRBD2. This CDR3 has 14 residues. Germline CDR1 SGHTA, CDR2 FQGNSA. After removal of 6 bases from V and 2 bases from J, the junction contained 5 bases not matched to a gene. For the CDR3, the DNA is TGTGCCAGCAGACCAGAGCGGGGGGCCTACGAGCAGTACTTC. This codes for CASRPERGAYEQYF.

This clone was found once. The chain employs TRBV18 and TRBJ1-1; possibly TRBD1 for D (6 bases). V gave up 4 bases and J gave up 0 bases, with 15 bases separating them. Germline CDR1 KGHSH, CDR2 LQKENI. The CDR3 sequence is 16 residues long. The CDR3: CASSQSDRAVNTEAFF. Written as DNA, the CDR3 is TGTGCCAGCTCACAGTCGGACAGAGCAGTGAACACTGAAGCTTTCTTT. Full variable domain (outside the CDR3, taken from reference TRBV18 and TRBJ1-1): NAGVMQNPRHLVRRRGQEARLRCSPMKGHSHVYWYRQLPEEGLKFMVYLQKENIIDESGMPKERFSAEFPKEGPSILRIQQVVRGDSAAYFCASSQSDRAVNTEAFFGQGTRLTVV.

The chain joins TRBV7-6 to TRBJ1-5; perhaps TRBD1 as D (6 bases). Germline V CDR1 and CDR2: SGHVS, FNYEAQ. The CDR3 length is 13 residues. V was pared by 4 bases and J by 6 bases, with 10 bases between. CDR3 sequence (DNA): TGTGCCAGCAGCTCAACAGGGTCTCAGCCCCAGCATTTT. Translation: CASSSTGSQPQHF.

This rearrangement joins TRBV19 to TRBJ2-1; 7 nucleotides align to TRBD1. J lost 13 bases, V lost 1 base, and 4 bases had no gene match. The CDR3 is 12 residues long. CDR1 is LNHDA, CDR2 SQIVND, per germline (reference sequence). CDR3 in amino acids: CASSIVQGPQFF. CDR3 coding DNA: TGTGCCAGTAGTATAGTACAGGGGCCCCAGTTCTTC.

A note on this clone: One junction end does not reproduce the germline sequence, and a read error may be involved. As DNA, the CDR3 is TGTGCCAGCAGCGAAGCTGGGACAGGGCTGACAGCCTCCGAGCAGTACTTC. It codes for CASSEAGTGLTASEQYF. The rearrangement links TRBV2 to TRBJ2-7, with 9 bases fitting TRBD1. This CDR3 comprises 17 residues. Germline-derived CDR1 and CDR2 are SNHLY and FYNNEI. The full variable domain, its missing parts supplied by reference TRBV2 and TRBJ2-7, is EPEVTQTPSHQVTQMGQEVILRCVPISNHLYFYWYRQILGQKVEFLVSFYNNEISEKSEIFDDQFSVERPDGSNFTLKIRSTKLEDSAMYFCASSEAGTGLTASEQYFGPGTRLTVT.

The chain has TRBV5-1 and TRBJ2-5; D unclear. The germline V gene encodes CDR1 SGHRS and CDR2 YFSETQ. The CDR3 contains 16 residues. V gave up 2 bases and J gave up 7 bases, with 21 bases separating them. CDR3 sequence (DNA): TGCGCCAGCAGCTTACGCCCTCTGGAGACCGAGGTGACCCAGTACTTC. Its protein product is CASSLRPLETEVTQYF. Full variable domain (outside the CDR3, taken from reference TRBV5-1 and TRBJ2-5): KAGVTQTPRYLIKTRGQQVTLSCSPISGHRSVSWYQQTPGQGLQFLFEYFSETQRNKGNFPGRFSGRQFSNSRSEMNVSTLELGDSALYLCASSLRPLETEVTQYFGPGTRLLVL.

This chain uses TRBV6-6 with TRBJ2-1, with 11 bases fitting TRBD2. The CDR3 covers 16 residues. J gave up 2 bases and V 4 bases, and 4 bases lay outside the gene matches. The germline CDR1 and CDR2 sequences are MNHNY and SVGAGI (reference sequence). In DNA, the CDR3 is TGTGCCAGCAGTTGGGGTAGCGGGAGGGCCTACAATGAGCAGTTCTTC. Translation: CASSWGSGRAYNEQFF.

The rearrangement joins TRBV6-1 to TRBJ2-4; perhaps TRBD2 as D (6 bases). The ends were cut back, 1 base at V and 0 bases at J, with 10 bases in the middle. The germline V gene has CDR1 MNHNS and CDR2 SASEGT. The CDR3 covers 16 residues. The CDR3 sequence is CASSEGPGVAKNIQYF. The CDR3 coding sequence is TGTGCCAGCAGTGAAGGCCCGGGGGTAGCCAAAAACATTCAGTACTTC.

The chain carries TRBV2 and TRBJ2-5, with TRBD1 identical over 10 bases. Germline CDR1 is SNHLY and CDR2 is FYNNEI. V shed 6 bases and J 7 bases; nucleotides not matched to a gene: 5. The CDR3 runs 13 residues. The CDR3 DNA follows: TGTGCCAGCAGAGGGACAGGGGACGGGACCCAGTACTTC. Encoded protein: CASRGTGDGTQYF.

The rearrangement links TRBV15 to TRBJ1-4; D gene uncertain. Germline assignment: CDR1 LNHNV and CDR2 YYDKDF (reference sequence). CDR3 length: 16 residues. Trimming removed 1 base from V and 7 bases from J, with 16 bases in between. The CDR3 sequence is CATSRVAAAGIEKLFF. DNA for the CDR3: TGTGCCACCAGCAGAGTAGCGGCAGCCGGTATTGAAAAACTGTTTTTT.

The chain joins TRBV9 to TRBJ2-2; 8 positions match TRBD1. With V trimmed by 5 bases and J by 6 bases, 6 bases remained unmatched. Germline CDR1 reads SGDLS; CDR2 reads YYNGEE. The CDR3 sequence is 14 residues long. The CDR3 loop is CASRPLTGAGELFF. In DNA form, the CDR3 reads TGTGCCAGCAGACCCCTGACAGGGGCCGGGGAGCTGTTTTTT.

This chain joins TRBV18 and TRBJ1-2, with D hard to call. The ends were cut back, 3 bases at V and 6 bases at J, with 20 bases in the middle. The V gene's germline CDR1 is KGHSH and CDR2 LQKENI. This CDR3 region has 16 residues. CDR3 residues: CASSPAEVVPLHGYTF. CDR3 coding DNA: TGTGCCAGCTCACCGGCGGAAGTTGTTCCGCTTCATGGCTACACCTTC.

This sequence joins TRBV7-8 and TRBJ2-5; TRBD2 agrees at 11 bases. The CDR3 is 18 residues long. Germline values: CDR1 SGHVS, CDR2 FQNEAQ. The V and J ends lost 1 base and 2 bases, in that order; junction bases with no gene match: 9. The CDR3 protein is CASSLGLLAGDFQETQYF. CDR3 coding DNA: TGTGCCAGCAGCTTAGGTTTACTAGCGGGGGACTTTCAAGAGACCCAGTACTTC.

The chain carries TRBV6-4 and TRBJ2-7; D might be TRBD2 (5 bases). V was pared by 3 bases and J by 2 bases, with 11 bases between. The length of the CDR3 is 14 residues. Germline V CDR1 and CDR2: MRHNA, SNTAGT. CDR3 region: CASSEERGPYEQYF. In DNA form, the CDR3 reads TGTGCCAGCAGTGAGGAACGGGGTCCCTACGAGCAGTACTTC.

The CDR3 region is CAWSGGPSYEQYF. The DNA of the CDR3 is TGTGCCTGGAGTGGAGGGCCCTCCTACGAGCAGTACTTC. The gene calls are TRBV30 and TRBJ2-7, with D possibly being TRBD2 (5 bases). The V end was cut by 1 base, the J end by 0 bases, with 7 bases between. The germline gives CDR1 GTSNPN, CDR2 SVGIG (reference sequence). The CDR3 runs to 13 residues.

The V gene is TRBV15, the J gene TRBJ1-4, with 7 bases that match TRBD1. Germline lookup yields CDR1 LNHNV and CDR2 YYDKDF (reference sequence). CDR3 length equals 17 residues. Trimming at V came to 0 bases and at J to 4 bases, leaving 8 bases not matched to a gene. The CDR3 DNA follows: TGTGCCACCAGCAGAGAACTGCGACAGGGCTTTAATGAAAAACTGTTTTTT. It translates to CATSRELRQGFNEKLFF.

The chain uses TRBV5-1 and TRBJ2-3; 10 bases agree with TRBD2. CDR1 and CDR2 from the germline V gene are SGHRS and YFSETQ. J was trimmed by 10 bases and V by 4 bases; bases with no gene match: 12. The CDR3 totals 15 residues. CDR3 sequence (DNA): TGCGCCAGCAGCCTGGGAGAAGCGGGGGGGCCCTCGCAGTATTTT. This translates into CASSLGEAGGPSQYF. The full variable domain, with the rest looked up from reference TRBV5-1 and TRBJ2-3, is KAGVTQTPRYLIKTRGQQVTLSCSPISGHRSVSWYQQTPGQGLQFLFEYFSETQRNKGNFPGRFSGRQFSNSRSEMNVSTLELGDSALYLCASSLGEAGGPSQYFGPGTRLTVL.

This rearrangement joins TRBV4-3 to TRBJ2-1; 10 bases are a match to TRBD1. Germline assignment: CDR1 LGHNA and CDR2 YSLEER. J lost 2 bases, V lost 3 bases, and 4 bases had no gene match. The CDR3 sequence is 16 residues long. CDR3 DNA: TGCGCCAGCAGCCAGGGTGGGACAGGGGCCTACAATGAGCAGTTCTTC. Its translation: CASSQGGTGAYNEQFF.

Here the CDR3 DNA reads TGTGCCAGCAGCTTACTACTAGCGGGAGAGAGCTCCTACAATGAGCAGTTCTTC. This gives the protein CASSLLLAGESSYNEQFF. The chain employs TRBV13 and TRBJ2-1; 11 nucleotides agree with TRBD2. Germline V gene sequence: CDR1 PRHDT, CDR2 FYEKMQ (reference sequence). The CDR3 contains 18 residues. Trimming cost V 2 bases and J 0 bases; bases outside gene matches: 6.

This clone was observed a handful of times. The rearrangement uses TRBV27 and TRBJ2-1, with no clear D. The CDR3 spans 14 residues. Trimming took off 3 bases at V and 1 base at J, with 7 bases between the two ends. Germline assignment: CDR1 MNHEY and CDR2 SMNVEV (reference sequence). In nucleotides, the CDR3 is TGTGCCAGCAGTTTGGCAGGTTCCTACAATGAGCAGTTCTTC. It yields the protein CASSLAGSYNEQFF.